This TCR beta chain was observed in a study of shared clonotypes between healthy human individuals (dated by TCRdb to about 2020). With respect to the entire study: Three men and two women, aged 18 to 49 years, made up the cohort. The study deeply sequenced blood TCR repertoires of five healthy adults to estimate repertoire size and the extent of clonotype sharing between individuals. Per donor, leukapheresis produced somewhere between about 0.8 and 9 billion PBMCs. To increase sequencing depth and limit assay-specific biases, different laboratories used diverse techniques to prepare libraries and sequence TCR repertoires. Overall results and qualifications from the work: Only blood was sampled, and tissue TCR repertoires likely differ from those in blood. Pairwise subsampling indicated that sequencing depth was expected to affect the degree of clonotype sharing among donors. Because the study included a small number of donors, the genetic and exposure-history diversity represented was limited.

Using the deep immunoSEQ assay, multiplex PCR amplified TCR CDR3 regions from genomic DNA. Extracted genomic DNA from each cell subset was distributed evenly across all wells of several immunoSEQ 96-well plates, and each plate was treated as a replicate. For unsorted PBMC, 250 to 350 ng genomic DNA, equal to 25,000 to 35,000 T cell genomes, was loaded into each replicate PCR. Ten immunoSEQ deep assay plates were used to sequence the unsorted PBMC genomic DNA. Purified libraries were measured with a Qubit 3.0 fluorometer, size-checked on a Bioanalyzer 2100, and measured again with the KAPA Library Quantification kit. A separate single-read 150-cycle Illumina NextSeq 550 flow cell was used to sequence each immunoSEQ 96-well plate. The original pipeline was this. Because only junctional sequences without quality scores were contained in the immunoSEQ output, filtering matching that applied to full-length reads could not be performed. To assign V/J genes and CDR3, sequences were annotated against IMGT germline references using PyIR, a Python wrapper for IgBLAST v1.9. Any read was removed if the V/J assignment was weak (E-value above 1e-6), the CDR3 was missing, or the read contained stop codons, out-of-frame junctions, or ambiguous translated residues. V3J clonotypes were defined as sequences sharing the same inferred V gene, J gene, and CDR3 amino acid sequence. The percentage overlap between two repertoires was calculated by dividing the number of shared unique clonotypes by the size of the smaller repertoire. Richness of each repertoire was evaluated using RTK rarefaction, the Chao1 estimator, and Recon v2.1 estimates of unobserved clonotypes. TCRdb limited this immuneACCESS table to in-frame rearrangements with V and J called. A share of clones is missing; checked studies link under half to unresolved V genes, and the rest is unexplained. The D gene and trimming were derived from the DNA, and the V and J assignments and clone size from that table. The sample records around 510,000 clones, roughly four fifths of which are singletons. In total, the top ten clones hold around 13% of the sample.

Healthy HIV-negative adults with no recently reported acute infections or vaccinations were included as donors. Every donor was a Caucasian adult residing in Nashville, Tennessee, USA. In the unsorted samples, around 81 million PBMCs were counted, and genomic DNA was extracted using the QIAamp DNA Blood Mini kit. Blood was obtained by leukapheresis, after which PBMCs were separated by Ficoll-Histopaque density gradient centrifugation and cryopreserved in liquid nitrogen vapor phase. The CDR3 covers 13 residues, taking in both the cysteine and the phenylalanine. Just CDR3 DNA is preserved here, 39 bases in frame from base 1. The germline V and J ends show losses of 2 bases and 6 bases respectively, and no gene match explains 1 base of the junction. Via the germline V gene (reference sequence), CDR1 is LNHDA and CDR2 SQIVND. Worth noting for this clone: What antigen it recognizes has not been identified. No base-level quality is on record; no much larger clone is a single base apart.

This chain is built from TRBV19 and TRBJ2-3, with 8 bases matching TRBD1. The TCR was taken from a woman in her forties in good health. Some clones in this sample may be carry-over from other donors' samples. The sample consisted of PBMCs. The DNA reads TGTGCCAGTAGTATACGGGACAGGGATACGCAGTATTTT. This yields the protein CASSIRDRDTQYF.